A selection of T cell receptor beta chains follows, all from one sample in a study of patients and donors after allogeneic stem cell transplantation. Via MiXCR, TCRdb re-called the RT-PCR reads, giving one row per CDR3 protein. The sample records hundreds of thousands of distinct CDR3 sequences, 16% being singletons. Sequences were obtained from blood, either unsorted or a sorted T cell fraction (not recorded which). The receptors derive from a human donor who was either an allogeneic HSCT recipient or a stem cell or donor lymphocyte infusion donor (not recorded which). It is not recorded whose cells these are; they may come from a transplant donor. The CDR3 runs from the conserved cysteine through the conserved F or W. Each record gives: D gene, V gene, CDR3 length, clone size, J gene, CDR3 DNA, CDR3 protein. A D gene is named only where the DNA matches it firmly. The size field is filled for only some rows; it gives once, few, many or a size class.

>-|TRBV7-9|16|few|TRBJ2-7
TGTGCCAGCAGCTCTAACAGGCTAGCGCTATCCTACGAGCAGTACTTC
CASSSNRLALSYEQYF
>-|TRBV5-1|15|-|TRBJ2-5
TGCGCCAGCAGCCCCACTACGACAGGGGAGGGGACCCAGTACTTC
CASSPTTTGEGTQYF
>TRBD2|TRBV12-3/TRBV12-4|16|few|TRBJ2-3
TGTGCCAGCAGTTTTTTTTTAGCGGGGGTCACAGATACGCAGTATTTT
CASSFFLAGVTDTQYF
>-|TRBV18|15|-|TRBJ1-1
TGTGCCAGCTCAGAATCGACAGGTCCGAACACTGAAGCTTTCTTT
CASSESTGPNTEAFF
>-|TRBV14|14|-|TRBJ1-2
TGTGCCAGCAGCCAAGATTTACAGCTCTATGGCTACACCTTC
CASSQDLQLYGYTF
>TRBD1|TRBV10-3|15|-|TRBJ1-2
TGTGCCATCAATCGGTACACCGGGACAGTCTTGGGTCTCACCTTC
CAINRYTGTVLGLTF
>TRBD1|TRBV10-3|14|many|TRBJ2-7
TGTGCCATCAGAAGACAGGGGAGCTCCTACGAGCAGTACTTC
CAIRRQGSSYEQYF
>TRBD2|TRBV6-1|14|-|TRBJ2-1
TGTGCCAGCAGGGAACCGGGACTAGCGATTGAGCAGTTCTTC
CASREPGLAIEQFF
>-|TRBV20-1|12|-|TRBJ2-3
TGCAGTGCTAGGAGTGCGGCAGATACGCAGTATTTT
CSARSAADTQYF
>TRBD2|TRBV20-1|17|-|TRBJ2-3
TGCAGTGCTAGAGATCCATTCAGCGGGGGCAACACAGATACGCAGTATTTT
CSARDPFSGGNTDTQYF
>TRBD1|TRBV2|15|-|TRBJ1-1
TGTGCCAGCAGGGGACGACAGGGTCCGGGAACTGAAGCTTTCTTT
CASRGRQGPGTEAFF
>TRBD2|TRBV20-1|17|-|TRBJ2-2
TGCAGTGCTAGAACTAGCGGGAATCAAGGGGTCACCGGGGAGCTGTTTTTT
CSARTSGNQGVTGELFF